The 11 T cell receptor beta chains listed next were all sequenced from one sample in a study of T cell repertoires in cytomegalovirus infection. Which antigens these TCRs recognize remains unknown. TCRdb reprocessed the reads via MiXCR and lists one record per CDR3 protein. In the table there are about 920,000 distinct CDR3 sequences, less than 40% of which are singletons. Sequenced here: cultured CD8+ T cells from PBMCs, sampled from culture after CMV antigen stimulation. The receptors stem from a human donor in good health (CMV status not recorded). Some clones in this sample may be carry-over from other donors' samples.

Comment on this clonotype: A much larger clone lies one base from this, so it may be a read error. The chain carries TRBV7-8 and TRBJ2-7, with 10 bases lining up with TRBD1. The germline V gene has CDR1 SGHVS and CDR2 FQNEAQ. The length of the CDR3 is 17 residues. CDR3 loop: CASSPTSGTGVHYEQCV. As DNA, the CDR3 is TGTGCCAGCAGCCCTACGAGCGGGACAGGGGTCCACTACGAGCAGTGCGTC.

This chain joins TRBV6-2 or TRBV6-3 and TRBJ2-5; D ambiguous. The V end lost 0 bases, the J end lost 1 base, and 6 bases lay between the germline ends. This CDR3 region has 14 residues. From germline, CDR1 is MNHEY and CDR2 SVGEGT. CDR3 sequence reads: CASSYSPIQETQYF. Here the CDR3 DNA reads TGTGCCAGCAGTTACTCGCCGATCCAAGAGACCCAGTACTTC.

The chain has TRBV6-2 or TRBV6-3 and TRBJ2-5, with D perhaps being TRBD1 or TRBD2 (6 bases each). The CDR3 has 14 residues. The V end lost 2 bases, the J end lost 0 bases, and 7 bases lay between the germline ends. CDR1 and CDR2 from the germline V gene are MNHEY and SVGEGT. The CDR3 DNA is TGTGCCAGCAGTTACAGGGGGGACCAAGAGACCCAGTACTTC. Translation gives CASSYRGDQETQYF.

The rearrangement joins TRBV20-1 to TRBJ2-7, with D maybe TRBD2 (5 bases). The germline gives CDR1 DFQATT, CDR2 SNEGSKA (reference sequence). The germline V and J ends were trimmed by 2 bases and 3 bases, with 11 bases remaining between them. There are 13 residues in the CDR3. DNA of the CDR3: TGCAGTGCTAGATACCGCGAGGGCTACGAGCAGTACTTC. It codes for CSARYREGYEQYF.

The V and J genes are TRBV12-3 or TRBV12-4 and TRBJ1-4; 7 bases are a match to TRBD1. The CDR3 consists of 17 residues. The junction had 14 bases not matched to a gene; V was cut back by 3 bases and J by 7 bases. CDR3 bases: TGTGCCAGCAGTTTTTGGACAGGTCGGCTCTGGGGTGAAAAACTGTTTTTT. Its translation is CASSFWTGRLWGEKLFF.

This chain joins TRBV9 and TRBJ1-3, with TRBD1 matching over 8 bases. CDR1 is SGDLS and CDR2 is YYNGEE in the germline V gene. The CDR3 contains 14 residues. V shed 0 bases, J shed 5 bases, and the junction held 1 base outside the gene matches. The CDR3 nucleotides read TGTGCCAGCAGCGTAGCAGGGGGCCGAAACACCATATATTTT. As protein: CASSVAGGRNTIYF.

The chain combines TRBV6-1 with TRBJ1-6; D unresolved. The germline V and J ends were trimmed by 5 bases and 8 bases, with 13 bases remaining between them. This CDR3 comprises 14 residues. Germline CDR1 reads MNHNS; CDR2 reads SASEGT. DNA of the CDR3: TGTGCCAGCAGTCTTTCGACCCTGGATTCACCCCTCCACTTT. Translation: CASSLSTLDSPLHF.

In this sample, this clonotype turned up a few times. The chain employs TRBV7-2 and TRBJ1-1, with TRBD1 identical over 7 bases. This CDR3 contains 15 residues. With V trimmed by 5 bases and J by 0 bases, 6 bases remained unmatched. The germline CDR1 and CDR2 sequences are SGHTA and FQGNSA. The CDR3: CASSTAQGLNTEAFF. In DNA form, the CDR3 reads TGTGCCAGCAGCACCGCACAGGGGTTGAACACTGAAGCTTTCTTT.

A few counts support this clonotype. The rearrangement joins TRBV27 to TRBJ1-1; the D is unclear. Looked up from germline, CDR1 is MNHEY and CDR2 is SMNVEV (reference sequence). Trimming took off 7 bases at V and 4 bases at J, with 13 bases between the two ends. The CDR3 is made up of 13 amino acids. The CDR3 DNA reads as TGTGCCAGCACCATGTGGGGTGGCACTGAAGCTTTCTTT. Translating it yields CASTMWGGTEAFF.

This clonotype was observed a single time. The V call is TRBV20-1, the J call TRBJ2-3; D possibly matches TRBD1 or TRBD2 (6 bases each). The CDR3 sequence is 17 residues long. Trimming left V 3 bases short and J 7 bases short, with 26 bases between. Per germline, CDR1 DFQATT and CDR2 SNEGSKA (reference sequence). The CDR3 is CSARGSRGPESVNTQYF. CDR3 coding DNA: TGCAGTGCTAGGGGGAGTCGGGGGCCGGAAAGTGTAAATACGCAGTATTTT.

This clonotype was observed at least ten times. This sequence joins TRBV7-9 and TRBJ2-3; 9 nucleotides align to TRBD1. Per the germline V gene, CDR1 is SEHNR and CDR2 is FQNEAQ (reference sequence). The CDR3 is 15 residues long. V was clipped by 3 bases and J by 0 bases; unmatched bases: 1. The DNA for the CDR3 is TGTGCCAGCAGCTTGGGACAGGGTAGCACAGATACGCAGTATTTT. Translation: CASSLGQGSTDTQYF. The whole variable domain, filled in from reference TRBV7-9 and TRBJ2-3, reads DTGVSQNPRHKITKRGQNVTFRCDPISEHNRLYWYRQTLGQGPEFLTYFQNEAQLEKSRLLSDRFSAERPKGSFSTLEIQRTEQGDSAMYLCASSLGQGSTDTQYFGPGTRLTVL.